This T cell receptor beta chain emerged from a study of response to subunit inactivated influenza vaccine. Findings and limits, study-wide: Every seasonal influenza vaccination brings in few new T cells, the authors suggested.

A note on this clonotype: Its antigen is undetermined.

V was clipped by 1 base and J by 2 bases; unmatched bases: 3. In germline, CDR1 is LGHNA, CDR2 YSLEER. This CDR3 spans 17 amino acids. TCRdb re-analysed the RT-PCR reads in MiXCR, keeping a single row per CDR3 protein. The data hold around 580,000 distinct CDR3 sequences, with 14% observed a single time. The sample was PBMCs from blood, taken 12 days after vaccination. This chain uses TRBV4-3 with TRBJ2-3; 13 bases are a match to TRBD2. The receptor was derived from a man aged 45-65 years who received an inactivated influenza vaccine. The CDR3 loop reads CASSQVGLAGVTDTQYF. As DNA, the CDR3 is TGCGCCAGCAGCCAAGTTGGACTAGCGGGAGTCACAGATACGCAGTATTTT.